This TCR beta chain was sequenced for a study of cytomegalovirus exposure and HLA in healthy donors. The study, taken as a whole, reports: It was shown in a later analysis that HLA-associated TCR beta chains were more clonally expanded than other, equally common chains. Presence/absence analyses supposed approximately even sequencing depth among donors. Specificity of a few CMV-associated chains for CMV antigens was verified in vitro.

With 3 bases removed from V and 0 bases from J, the gap between germline ends came to 13 bases. Looked up from germline, CDR1 is SGDLS and CDR2 is YYNGEE. This CDR3 spans 15 amino acids. On this clone: As yet, its antigen is unknown.

Regarding donors, all were healthy bone marrow donors. This PCR relied on a set of 60 Vbeta primers and 13 Jbeta primers. Only in-frame clones appear in the TCRdb table, and some are missing; sequencing was by immunoSEQ multiplex PCR. The sample lists hundreds of thousands of clones, 76% seen once, with approximately 0.63% in the top ten. This clonotype was obtained from a man between 18 and 29 years old in good health and CMV-seronegative. This sequence joins TRBV9 and TRBJ2-7; the D gene is possibly TRBD1 (6 bases). The source material was PBMCs. The CDR3 sequence: CASSAGVSSSYEQYF. The CDR3 nucleotides are TGTGCCAGCAGCGCAGGGGTTTCCAGCTCCTACGAGCAGTACTTC.